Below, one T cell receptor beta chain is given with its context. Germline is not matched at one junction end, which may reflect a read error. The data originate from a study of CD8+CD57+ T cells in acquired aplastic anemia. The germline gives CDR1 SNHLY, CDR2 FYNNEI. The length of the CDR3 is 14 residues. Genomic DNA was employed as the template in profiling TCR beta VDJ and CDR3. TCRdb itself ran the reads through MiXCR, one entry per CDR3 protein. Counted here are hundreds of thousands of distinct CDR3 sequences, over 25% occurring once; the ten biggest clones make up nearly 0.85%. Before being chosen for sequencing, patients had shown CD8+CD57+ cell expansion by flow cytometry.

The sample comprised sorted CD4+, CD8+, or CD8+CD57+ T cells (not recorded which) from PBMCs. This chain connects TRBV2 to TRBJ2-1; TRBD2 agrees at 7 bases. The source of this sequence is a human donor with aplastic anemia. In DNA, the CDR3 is TGTGCCAGCAGTACCGGGAGGCCCTACATTGAGCAGTTCTTC. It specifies CASSTGRPYIEQFF.